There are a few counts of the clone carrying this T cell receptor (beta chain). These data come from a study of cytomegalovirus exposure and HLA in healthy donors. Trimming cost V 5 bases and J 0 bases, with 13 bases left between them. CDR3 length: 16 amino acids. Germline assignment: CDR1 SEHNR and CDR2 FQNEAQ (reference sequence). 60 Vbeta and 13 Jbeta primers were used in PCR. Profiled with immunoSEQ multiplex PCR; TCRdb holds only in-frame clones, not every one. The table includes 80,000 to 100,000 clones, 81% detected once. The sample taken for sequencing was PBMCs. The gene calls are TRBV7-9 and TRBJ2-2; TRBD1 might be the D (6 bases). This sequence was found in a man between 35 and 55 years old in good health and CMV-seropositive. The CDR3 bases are TGTGCCAGCAGCAATCCGGGACAAACGAACACCGGGGAGCTGTTTTTT. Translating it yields CASSNPGQTNTGELFF.